This T cell receptor (beta chain) was found in a study of T-cell reconstitution after alpha-beta-depleted transplantation in children. Concerning this clonotype: What it recognizes is unknown.

Trimming left V 1 base short and J 8 bases short, with 17 bases between. CDR3 length: 16 residues. Germline V CDR1 and CDR2: SSHAT, FNYEAQ (reference sequence). The library targeted TCRbeta and was prepared with unique molecular identifiers. In TCRdb, the PCR reads were re-called with MiXCR into one record per CDR3 protein. The sample lists 500,000 or so distinct CDR3 sequences; about 10% were seen once. Study-wide points: Newly produced T cells mostly provided counts and TCRbeta diversity after one year, as hyperexpanded clones declined.

The receptor's source is a female patient aged 2-9 years who had a stem cell transplant for aplastic anemia, so the T cells may come from the graft donor. The sequencing used PBMCs, mostly from graft donor cells, collected 180 days after TCRalphabeta/CD19-depleted stem cell transplant. This chain joins TRBV7-7 and TRBJ2-2; the D call may be TRBD1 or TRBD2 (5 bases each). CDR3: CASSLEPGPPLGELFF. DNA of the CDR3: TGTGCCAGCAGCTTAGAGCCGGGGCCTCCTTTGGGGGAGCTGTTTTTT.